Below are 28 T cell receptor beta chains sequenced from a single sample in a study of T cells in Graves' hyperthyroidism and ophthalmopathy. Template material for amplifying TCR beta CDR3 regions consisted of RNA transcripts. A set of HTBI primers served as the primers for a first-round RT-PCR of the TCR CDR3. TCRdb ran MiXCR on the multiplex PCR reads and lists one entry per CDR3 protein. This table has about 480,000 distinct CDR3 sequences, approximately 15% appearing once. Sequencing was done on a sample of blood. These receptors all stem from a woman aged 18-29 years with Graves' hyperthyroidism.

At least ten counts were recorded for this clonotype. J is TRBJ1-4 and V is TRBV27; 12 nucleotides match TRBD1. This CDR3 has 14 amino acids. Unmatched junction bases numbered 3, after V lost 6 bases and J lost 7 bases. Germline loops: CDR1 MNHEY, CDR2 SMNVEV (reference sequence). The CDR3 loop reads CASRGTGGSEKLFF. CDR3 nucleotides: TGTGCCAGCAGGGGGACAGGGGGCTCTGAAAAACTGTTTTTT.

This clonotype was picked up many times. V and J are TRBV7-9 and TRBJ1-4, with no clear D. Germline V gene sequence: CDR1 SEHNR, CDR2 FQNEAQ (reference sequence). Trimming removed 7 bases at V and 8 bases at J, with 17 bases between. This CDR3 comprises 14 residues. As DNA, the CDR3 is TGTGCCAGCACGAACCCCCTACAAGCCGAAAAACTGTTTTTT. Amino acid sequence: CASTNPLQAEKLFF.

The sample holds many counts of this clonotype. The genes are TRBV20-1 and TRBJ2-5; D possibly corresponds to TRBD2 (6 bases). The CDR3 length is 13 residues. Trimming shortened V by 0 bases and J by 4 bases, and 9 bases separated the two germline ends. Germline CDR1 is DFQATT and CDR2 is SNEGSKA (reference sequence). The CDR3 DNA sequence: TGCAGTGCTAGAGATCGGGGGTCAGAGACCCAGTACTTC. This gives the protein CSARDRGSETQYF.

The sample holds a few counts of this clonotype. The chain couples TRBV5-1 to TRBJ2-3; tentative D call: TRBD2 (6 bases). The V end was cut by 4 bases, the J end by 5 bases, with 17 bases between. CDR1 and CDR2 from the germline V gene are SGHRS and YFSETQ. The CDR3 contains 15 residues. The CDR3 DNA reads TGCGCCAGCAGCCTGGGGGGTCTGACTAGAGATACGCAGTATTTT. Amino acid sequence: CASSLGGLTRDTQYF.

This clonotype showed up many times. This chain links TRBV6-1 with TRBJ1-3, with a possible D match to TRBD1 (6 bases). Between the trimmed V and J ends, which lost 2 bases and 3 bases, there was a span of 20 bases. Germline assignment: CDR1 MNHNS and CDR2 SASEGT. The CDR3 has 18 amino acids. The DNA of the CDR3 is TGTGCCAGCAGTGAATATTGGCCCCAGGGGTTGTTTGGAAACACCATATATTTT. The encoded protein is CASSEYWPQGLFGNTIYF.

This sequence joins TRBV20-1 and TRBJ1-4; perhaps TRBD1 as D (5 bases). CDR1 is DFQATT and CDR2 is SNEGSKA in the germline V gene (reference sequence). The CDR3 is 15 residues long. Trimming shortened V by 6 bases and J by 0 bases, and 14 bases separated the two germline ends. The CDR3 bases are TGCAGTGCAAAACCTACAGGACCAACTAATGAAAAACTGTTTTTT. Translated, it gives CSAKPTGPTNEKLFF.

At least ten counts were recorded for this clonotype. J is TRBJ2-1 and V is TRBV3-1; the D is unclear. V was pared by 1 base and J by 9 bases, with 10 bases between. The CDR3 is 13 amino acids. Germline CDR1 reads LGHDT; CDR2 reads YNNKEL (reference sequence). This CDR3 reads CASSQGTVGEQFF. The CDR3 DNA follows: TGTGCCAGCAGCCAAGGGACCGTAGGTGAGCAGTTCTTC.

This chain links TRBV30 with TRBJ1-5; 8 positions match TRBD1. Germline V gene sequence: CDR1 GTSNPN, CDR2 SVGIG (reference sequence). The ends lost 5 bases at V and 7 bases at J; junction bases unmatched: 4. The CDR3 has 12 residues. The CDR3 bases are TGTGCCTGGGGGACAGGAATCCAGCCCCAGCATTTT. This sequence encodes CAWGTGIQPQHF.

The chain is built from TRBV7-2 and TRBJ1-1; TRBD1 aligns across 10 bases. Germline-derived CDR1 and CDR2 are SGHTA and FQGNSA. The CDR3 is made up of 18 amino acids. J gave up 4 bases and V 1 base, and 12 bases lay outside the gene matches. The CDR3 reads CASSLVWDRGRVSTEAFF. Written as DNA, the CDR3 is TGTGCCAGCAGCTTAGTATGGGACAGGGGTCGGGTTTCCACTGAAGCTTTCTTT.

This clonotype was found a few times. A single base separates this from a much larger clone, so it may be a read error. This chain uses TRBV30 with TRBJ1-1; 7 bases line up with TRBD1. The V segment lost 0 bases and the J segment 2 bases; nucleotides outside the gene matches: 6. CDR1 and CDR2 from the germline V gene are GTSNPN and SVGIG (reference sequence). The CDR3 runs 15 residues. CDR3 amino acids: CAWSVRGALNTEAFF. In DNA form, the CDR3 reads TGTGCCTGGAGTGTCAGGGGGGCCCTAAACACTGAAGCTTTCTTT.

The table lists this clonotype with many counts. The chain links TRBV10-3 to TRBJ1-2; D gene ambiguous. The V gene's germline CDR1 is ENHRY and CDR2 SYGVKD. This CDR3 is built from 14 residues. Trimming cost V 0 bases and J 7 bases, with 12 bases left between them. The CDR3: CAISESSNQLGYTF. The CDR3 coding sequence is TGTGCCATCAGTGAGTCTTCAAATCAACTTGGCTACACCTTC.

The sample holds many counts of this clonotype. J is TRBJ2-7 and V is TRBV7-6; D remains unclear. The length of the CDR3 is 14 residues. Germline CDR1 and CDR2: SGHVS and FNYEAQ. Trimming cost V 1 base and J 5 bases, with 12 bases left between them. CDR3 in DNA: TGTGCCAGCAGCTTAGAGGCTAGTAGCCACGAGCAGTACGTC. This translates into CASSLEASSHEQYV.

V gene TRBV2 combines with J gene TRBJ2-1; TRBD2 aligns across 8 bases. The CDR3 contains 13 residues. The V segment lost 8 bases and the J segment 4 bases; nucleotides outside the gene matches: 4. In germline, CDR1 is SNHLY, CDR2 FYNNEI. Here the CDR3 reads CASQAGGYNEQFF. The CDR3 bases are TGTGCCAGCCAGGCGGGGGGATACAATGAGCAGTTCTTC.

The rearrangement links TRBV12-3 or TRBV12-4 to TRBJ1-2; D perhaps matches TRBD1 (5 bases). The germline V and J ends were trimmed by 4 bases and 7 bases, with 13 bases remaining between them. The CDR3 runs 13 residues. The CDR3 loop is CASSSTVLSGYTF. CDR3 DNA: TGTGCCAGCAGTTCGACAGTTTTATCTGGCTACACCTTC.

The CDR3 coding sequence is TGTGCCAGCAGACCAACCCTGTGGACTAGCGGGAAAGCAGATACGCAGTATTTT. Protein product: CASRPTLWTSGKADTQYF. This rearrangement joins TRBV28 to TRBJ2-3; 12 nucleotides align to TRBD2. The length of the CDR3 is 18 residues. CDR1 and CDR2 from the germline V gene are MDHEN and SYDVKM. J gave up 4 bases and V 6 bases, and 14 bases lay outside the gene matches. Looking up the rest from reference TRBV28 and TRBJ2-3 gives the full variable domain: DVKVTQSSRYLVKRTGEKVFLECVQDMDHENMFWYRQDPGLGLRLIYFSYDVKMKEKGDIPEGYSVSREKKERFSLILESASTNQTSMYLCASRPTLWTSGKADTQYFGPGTRLTVL.

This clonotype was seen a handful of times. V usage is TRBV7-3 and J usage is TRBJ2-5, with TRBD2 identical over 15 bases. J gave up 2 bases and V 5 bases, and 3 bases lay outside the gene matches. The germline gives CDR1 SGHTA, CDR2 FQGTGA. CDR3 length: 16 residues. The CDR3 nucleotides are TGTGCCAGCAGCGCAGGACTAGCGGGAGGGCAAGAGACCCAGTACTTC. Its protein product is CASSAGLAGGQETQYF.

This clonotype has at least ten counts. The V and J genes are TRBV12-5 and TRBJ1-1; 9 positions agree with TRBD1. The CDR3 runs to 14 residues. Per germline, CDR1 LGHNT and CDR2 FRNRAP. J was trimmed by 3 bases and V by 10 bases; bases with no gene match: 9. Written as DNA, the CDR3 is TGTGCTACCAAAACAGGGACAGGGTACACTGAAGCTTTCTTT. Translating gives CATKTGTGYTEAFF.

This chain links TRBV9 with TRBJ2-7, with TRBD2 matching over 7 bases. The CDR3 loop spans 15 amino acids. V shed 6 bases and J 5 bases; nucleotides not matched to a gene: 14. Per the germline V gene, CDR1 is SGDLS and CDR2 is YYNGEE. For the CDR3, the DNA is TGTGCCAGCACCCCTTGGGGGGGACCCCATGACGAGCAGTACGTC. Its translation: CASTPWGGPHDEQYV.

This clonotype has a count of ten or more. CDR3 sequence: CASSQRSGANVLTF. CDR3 bases: TGTGCCAGCAGCCAACGTTCCGGGGCCAACGTCCTGACTTTC. The V gene is TRBV3-1, the J gene TRBJ2-6; D not certain. Deletions cut 2 bases from V and 4 bases from J, with 6 bases between. Germline CDR1 and CDR2: LGHDT and YNNKEL (reference sequence). CDR3 length: 14 residues.

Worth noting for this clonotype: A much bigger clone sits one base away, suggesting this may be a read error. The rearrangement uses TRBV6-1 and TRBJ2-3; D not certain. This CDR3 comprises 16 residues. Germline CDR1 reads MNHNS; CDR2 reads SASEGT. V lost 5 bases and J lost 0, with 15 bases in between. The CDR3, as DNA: TGTGCCAGCAGTCTCCGGGCTACCCTCAGCACAGATACGCAGTATTTT. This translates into CASSLRATLSTDTQYF.

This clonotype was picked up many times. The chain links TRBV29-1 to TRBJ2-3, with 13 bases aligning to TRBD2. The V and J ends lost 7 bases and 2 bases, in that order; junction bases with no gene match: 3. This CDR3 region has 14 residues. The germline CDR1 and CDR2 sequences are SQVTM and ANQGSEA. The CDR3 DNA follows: TGCAGCGCGGGACTAGCGGGACCCACAGATACGCAGTATTTT. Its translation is CSAGLAGPTDTQYF.

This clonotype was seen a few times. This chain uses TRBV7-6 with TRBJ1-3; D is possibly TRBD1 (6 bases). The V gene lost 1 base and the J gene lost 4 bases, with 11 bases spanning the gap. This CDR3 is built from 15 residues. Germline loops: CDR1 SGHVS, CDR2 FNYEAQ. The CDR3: CASSLGQGLGNTIYF. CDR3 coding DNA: TGTGCCAGCAGCTTAGGGCAGGGGCTCGGAAACACCATATATTTT. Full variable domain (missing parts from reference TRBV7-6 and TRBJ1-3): GAGVSQSPRYKVTKRGQDVALRCDPISGHVSLYWYRQALGQGPEFLTYFNYEAQQDKSGLPNDRFSAERPEGSISTLTIQRTEQRDSAMYRCASSLGQGLGNTIYFGEGSWLTVV.

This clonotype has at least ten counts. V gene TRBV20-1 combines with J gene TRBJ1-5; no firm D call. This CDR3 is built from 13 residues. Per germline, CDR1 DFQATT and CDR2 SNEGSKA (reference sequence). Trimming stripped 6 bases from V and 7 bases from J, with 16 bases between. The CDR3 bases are TGCAGTGCAGAGGGCCGGGGTCGGCAGCCCCAGCATTTT. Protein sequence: CSAEGRGRQPQHF.

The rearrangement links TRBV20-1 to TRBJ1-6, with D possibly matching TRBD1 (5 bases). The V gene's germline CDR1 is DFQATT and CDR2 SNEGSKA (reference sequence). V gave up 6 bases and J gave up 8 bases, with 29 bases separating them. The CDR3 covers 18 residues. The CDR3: CSAQSSMQQALEYSPLHF. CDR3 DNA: TGCAGTGCCCAATCCTCAATGCAACAGGCCCTAGAGTATTCACCCCTCCACTTT.

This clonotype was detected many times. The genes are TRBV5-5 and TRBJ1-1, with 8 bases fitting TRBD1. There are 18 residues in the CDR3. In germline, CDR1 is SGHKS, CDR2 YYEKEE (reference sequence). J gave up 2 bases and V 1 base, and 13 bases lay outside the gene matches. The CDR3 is CASSLWAPTGGYNTEAFF. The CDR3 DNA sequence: TGTGCCAGCAGCTTGTGGGCCCCCACAGGGGGATATAACACTGAAGCTTTCTTT.

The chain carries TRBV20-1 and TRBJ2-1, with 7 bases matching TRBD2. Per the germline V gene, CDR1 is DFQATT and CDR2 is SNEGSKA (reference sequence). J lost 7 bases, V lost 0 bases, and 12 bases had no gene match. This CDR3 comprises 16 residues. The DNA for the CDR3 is TGCAGTGCTAGAGAGATTCGCGGGAGCTTTATGAATGAGCAGTTCTTC. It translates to CSAREIRGSFMNEQFF.

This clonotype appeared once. This CDR3 is CASSQSRDMPPFF. CDR3 nucleotide sequence: TGCGCCAGCAGCCAATCCCGGGACATGCCCCCTTTCTTT. The chain has TRBV4-1 and TRBJ1-1, with TRBD1 as a possible D gene (6 bases). This CDR3 comprises 13 residues. Germline V gives CDR1 MGHRA, CDR2 YSYEKL. The V end lost 2 bases, the J end lost 12 bases, and 16 bases lay between the germline ends.

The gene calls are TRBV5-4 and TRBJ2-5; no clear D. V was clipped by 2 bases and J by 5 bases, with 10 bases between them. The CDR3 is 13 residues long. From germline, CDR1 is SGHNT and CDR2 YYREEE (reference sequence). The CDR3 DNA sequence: TGTGCCAGCAGCTTCGAAGACGGGGAGACCCAGTACTTC. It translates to CASSFEDGETQYF.